Sequencing of this TCR beta chain was carried out in a study of a mutant IDH1 vaccine in newly diagnosed glioma. Study in general: Of the patients given treatment, approximately 60% were male and roughly 38% were female, and a mean age of roughly 40 years was recorded. Whole-study findings and limits: Variations in leading peripheral T cell clonotypes appeared to have no connection with pseudoprogression.

This clone was found a few times. Antigen specificity is unknown. Measured with immunoSEQ multiplex PCR; TCRdb has only the in-frame clones, and not every one. The data show about 36,000 clones, 80% to 95% seen once. The time point here: baseline, week 1 (first vaccination visit). Treatment: pre-vaccination baseline after standard-of-care therapy. The clonotype comes from a young man with glioma. The sample here was PBMCs, taken from a glioma patient treated with radiotherapy, temozolomide or both.

The CDR3 DNA follows: TGCAGCGTCGCCACCGGGACAGGGGGAACCGGGGAGCTGTTTTTT. The encoded protein is CSVATGTGGTGELFF. This chain connects TRBV29-1 to TRBJ2-2; TRBD1 aligns across 11 bases. The trim removed 6 bases at V and 5 bases at J, leaving 8 bases unmatched. Germline CDR1 SQVTM, CDR2 ANQGSEA. This CDR3 is built from 15 residues.